The 18 T cell receptor beta chains below all came from one sample that was sequenced in a study of PD-1 blockade in classical Hodgkin lymphoma (dated by TCRdb to 2020 to 2021). The library was produced with the immunoSEQ multiplex PCR assay. TCRdb holds this immuneACCESS table with in-frame rearrangements only. Some clones are missing; in checked studies, unresolved V genes explain under half, and the rest has no known cause. Recorded for this sample are around 42,000 clones; under 75% of them occurred a single time. Jointly, the top ten make up approximately 3% of the sample. The time point label of this sample denotes: cycle 1 day 1 (C1D1), immediately before nivolumab initiation. Relapse after autologous stem cell transplantation had occurred in all trial patients, and cohorts A, B and C were distinguished by prior brentuximab vedotin exposure. The specimen was peripheral blood mononuclear cells (PBMCs), collected at baseline. The receptors derive from a human donor with classical Hodgkin lymphoma.

This clone was counted only a few times. The genes are TRBV30 and TRBJ1-1; D unresolved. Germline V CDR1 and CDR2: GTSNPN, SVGIG (reference sequence). CDR3 length: 12 residues. Trimming stripped 2 bases from V and 1 base from J, with 5 bases between. The CDR3 nucleotides read TGTGCCTGGAGTCCTGGGAACACTGAAGCTTTCTTT. It translates to CAWSPGNTEAFF.

The chain links TRBV19 to TRBJ2-7; D remains unclear. The germline V gene has CDR1 LNHDA and CDR2 SQIVND (reference sequence). The CDR3 totals 14 residues. Trimming left V 8 bases short and J 2 bases short, with 16 bases between. CDR3 DNA: TGTGCCAGTTCATACGGCGACCCGACCTACGAGCAGTACTTC. Its translation is CASSYGDPTYEQYF.

The table lists this clone with a few counts. The CDR3 here is CASRENTEAFF. The CDR3 bases are TGTGCCAGCAGAGAGAACACTGAAGCTTTCTTT. V is TRBV7-9 and J is TRBJ1-1; D call uncertain. Germline V gene data show CDR1 as SEHNR and CDR2 as FQNEAQ (reference sequence). V lost 6 bases and J lost 1, with 3 bases in between. CDR3 length: 11 residues.

This clone appeared a single time. This chain uses TRBV19 with TRBJ2-5; D is unresolved. Germline V gene sequence: CDR1 LNHDA, CDR2 SQIVND (reference sequence). V was trimmed by 4 bases and J by 5 bases, leaving 11 bases between them. The CDR3 is 13 residues long. The CDR3, as DNA: TGTGCCAGTAGTAGCGTCATCGGGGAGACCCAGTACTTC. As protein: CASSSVIGETQYF.

This chain connects TRBV7-9 to TRBJ2-3, with D perhaps being TRBD1 or TRBD2 (7 bases each). CDR1 SEHNR and CDR2 FQNEAQ come from the germline V gene (reference sequence). V shed 5 bases and J shed 6 bases, with 21 bases lying between them. The length of the CDR3 is 16 residues. The CDR3: CASSPNRGLPGDTQYF. The CDR3 DNA is TGTGCCAGCAGCCCCAACAGGGGACTACCAGGCGATACGCAGTATTTT.

V gene TRBV19 combines with J gene TRBJ2-3; D assignment may be TRBD1 or TRBD2 (5 bases each). Between the trimmed V and J ends, which lost 2 bases and 2 bases, there was a span of 14 bases. In germline, CDR1 is LNHDA, CDR2 SQIVND (reference sequence). CDR3 size: 16 residues. The DNA of the CDR3 is TGTGCCAGTAGTATACGGGGCCCTTCCTTCACAGATACGCAGTATTTT. It codes for CASSIRGPSFTDTQYF.

This clone came up once. The chain is built from TRBV5-4 and TRBJ1-1; the match to TRBD1 covers 7 bases. V gave up 5 bases and J gave up 3 bases; unmatched junction bases: 16. This CDR3 region has 17 residues. Germline V CDR1 and CDR2: SGHNT, YYREEE (reference sequence). The CDR3 sequence: CASRQEPGQWGHTEAFF. The CDR3 bases are TGTGCCAGCAGGCAGGAGCCGGGACAGTGGGGGCACACTGAAGCTTTCTTT.

The chain is built from TRBV5-4 and TRBJ2-5; 8 bases line up with TRBD1. J lost 4 bases, V lost 0 bases, and 2 bases had no gene match. The CDR3 is 14 residues long. Germline CDR1 is SGHNT and CDR2 is YYREEE (reference sequence). DNA for the CDR3: TGTGCCAGCAGCTTGGCCAGGGGGCGAGAGACCCAGTACTTC. This codes for CASSLARGRETQYF.

The CDR3 nucleotides are TGTGCCAGCAGCCCTCGTACCCGTACCAGCTCCTACAATGAGCAGTTCTTC. It codes for CASSPRTRTSSYNEQFF. V usage is TRBV5-6 and J usage is TRBJ2-1; D is unclear. Trimming cost V 4 bases and J 0 bases, with 17 bases left between them. The CDR3 spans 17 residues. Per germline, CDR1 SGHDT and CDR2 YYEEEE.

The genes are TRBV10-3 and TRBJ2-3; D is undetermined. Germline-derived CDR1 and CDR2 are ENHRY and SYGVKD. The length of the CDR3 is 13 residues. V was shortened by 7 bases and J by 1 base, with 9 bases between the two germline ends. The CDR3 here is CAIMSGGTDTQYF. For the CDR3, the DNA is TGTGCCATCATGTCAGGAGGCACAGATACGCAGTATTTT.

This chain joins TRBV30 and TRBJ1-2; D call uncertain. The CDR3 covers 13 residues. Trimming removed 0 bases at V and 6 bases at J, with 11 bases between. Germline lookup yields CDR1 GTSNPN and CDR2 SVGIG (reference sequence). CDR3: CAWSVSTPDGYTF. Written as DNA, the CDR3 is TGTGCCTGGAGTGTATCTACCCCAGATGGCTACACCTTC.

The J gene is TRBJ2-3, the V gene TRBV28; D remains ambiguous. V lost 3 bases, J lost 0 bases, and 16 bases lay in between. Germline assignment: CDR1 MDHEN and CDR2 SYDVKM. The CDR3 sequence is 17 residues long. CDR3 sequence (DNA): TGTGCCAGCAGTTTCCCCTCAGCAGAGACTAGCACAGATACGCAGTATTTT. Protein sequence: CASSFPSAETSTDTQYF.

This chain connects TRBV28 to TRBJ2-7; D is perhaps TRBD1 or TRBD2 (5 bases each). This CDR3 comprises 17 residues. CDR1 MDHEN and CDR2 SYDVKM come from the germline V gene. V was shortened by 3 bases and J by 2 bases, with 20 bases between the two germline ends. This CDR3 is CASSFSLSTGTPYEQYF. CDR3 DNA sequence: TGTGCCAGCAGTTTTTCACTATCGACCGGGACGCCCTACGAGCAGTACTTC.

The chain joins TRBV4-2 to TRBJ2-1; 15 nucleotides match TRBD2. With 2 bases clipped from V and 2 bases from J, the junction kept 7 bases outside the gene matches. Germline assignment: CDR1 LGHNA and CDR2 YNFKEQ. The CDR3 consists of 19 residues. CDR3 sequence reads: CASSQYGLAGGSAYNEQFF. The DNA for the CDR3 is TGTGCCAGCAGCCAATATGGACTAGCGGGGGGGAGTGCCTACAATGAGCAGTTCTTC.

The V gene is TRBV28, the J gene TRBJ2-7, with 9 bases identical to TRBD2. With 8 bases clipped from V and 2 bases from J, the junction kept 7 bases outside the gene matches. Germline CDR1 is MDHEN and CDR2 is SYDVKM. The CDR3 is 14 residues long. The CDR3 sequence: CASGKAGGAYEQYF. DNA of the CDR3: TGTGCCAGCGGTAAAGCGGGAGGCGCCTACGAGCAGTACTTC.

This clone showed up just once. The DNA of the CDR3 is TGTGCCAGCAGCCCCAGGACAGGGGGCAACACCGGGGAGCTGTTTTTT. Translated, it gives CASSPRTGGNTGELFF. This chain connects TRBV13 to TRBJ2-2; 11 bases are shared with TRBD1. Looked up from germline, CDR1 is PRHDT and CDR2 is FYEKMQ (reference sequence). J lost 2 bases, V lost 5 bases, and 4 bases had no gene match. The CDR3 consists of 16 residues.

The J gene is TRBJ1-2, the V gene TRBV27; TRBD1 matches 8 bases. This CDR3 region has 17 residues. Germline trimming cut 0 bases from V and 4 bases from J; bases unmatched to any gene: 10. Germline V gene lookup returns CDR1 MNHEY and CDR2 SMNVEV (reference sequence). The CDR3 is CASSLSLRQGASYGYTF. The CDR3, as DNA: TGTGCCAGCAGTTTATCGTTGCGGCAGGGGGCTAGCTATGGCTACACCTTC.

V usage is TRBV28 and J usage is TRBJ2-6; no clear D gene. CDR3 length: 15 residues. The V gene's germline CDR1 is MDHEN and CDR2 SYDVKM. Deletions cut 2 bases from V and 1 base from J, with 6 bases between. The CDR3: CASSLIPSGANVLTF. In DNA, the CDR3 is TGTGCCAGCAGTTTAATCCCATCTGGGGCCAACGTCCTGACTTTC.